Each of the 30 T cell receptor beta chains below was sequenced from the same sample in a study of blood T cell repertoires in COVID-19. Here immunoSEQ multiplex PCR was the method, and the copy in TCRdb shows in-frame clones only, minus some. The top ten hold roughly 4% of the sample, which has approximately 300,000 clones, approximately 88% seen once. The sequenced material came from peripheral blood. Receptors were obtained from a woman between 50 and 59 years old with active or convalescent COVID-19.

This clone was recorded once. The chain has TRBV2 and TRBJ2-2, with D tentatively TRBD1 (6 bases). The CDR3 is 14 amino acids. Germline V gene sequence: CDR1 SNHLY, CDR2 FYNNEI. V was trimmed by 4 bases and J by 5 bases, leaving 11 bases between them. The CDR3 nucleotides are TGTGCCAGCAGTGCACAGGGTAGGACCGGGGAGCTGTTTTTT. Amino acids: CASSAQGRTGELFF. The variable domain in full, with the rest retrieved from reference TRBV2 and TRBJ2-2, is EPEVTQTPSHQVTQMGQEVILRCVPISNHLYFYWYRQILGQKVEFLVSFYNNEISEKSEIFDDQFSVERPDGSNFTLKIRSTKLEDSAMYFCASSAQGRTGELFFGEGSRLTVL.

The chain recombines TRBV14 with TRBJ1-2; D is undetermined. The germline gives CDR1 SGHDN, CDR2 FVKESK. The V and J ends lost 4 bases and 8 bases respectively, with 23 bases between them. The CDR3 length is 16 residues. In nucleotides, the CDR3 is TGTGCCAGCAGCCCTATGGGCATAGGCCTGTTGTACGGCTACACCTTC. Translation: CASSPMGIGLLYGYTF. Based on the CDR3 plus reference TRBV14 and TRBJ1-2, the full variable domain is EAGVTQFPSHSVIEKGQTVTLRCDPISGHDNLYWYRRVMGKEIKFLLHFVKESKQDESGMPNNRFLAERTGGTYSTLKVQPAELEDSGVYFCASSPMGIGLLYGYTFGSGTRLTVV.

This clone was seen once. The rearrangement links TRBV7-2 to TRBJ1-1; 8 bases match TRBD1. This CDR3 spans 15 amino acids. V dropped 4 bases and J dropped 3; count of bases not matched to a gene: 7. CDR1 and CDR2 from the germline V gene are SGHTA and FQGNSA. The DNA for the CDR3 is TGTGCCAGCAGCTCAAGGACAGGGAATTACACTGAAGCTTTCTTT. Its protein product is CASSSRTGNYTEAFF. The full variable domain, rest sourced from reference TRBV7-2 and TRBJ1-1, is GAGVSQSPSNKVTEKGKDVELRCDPISGHTALYWYRQSLGQGLEFLIYFQGNSAPDKSGLPSDRFSAERTGGSVSTLTIQRTQQEDSAVYLCASSSRTGNYTEAFFGQGTRLTVV.

The V and J genes are TRBV27 and TRBJ2-6; D not resolved. This CDR3 has 13 residues. Between the trimmed V and J ends, which lost 4 bases and 2 bases, there was a span of 3 bases. Per the germline V gene, CDR1 is MNHEY and CDR2 is SMNVEV (reference sequence). CDR3 in DNA: TGTGCCAGCAGTTCCGCTGGGGCCAACGTCCTGACTTTC. Translation: CASSSAGANVLTF.

The chain links TRBV12-3 or TRBV12-4 to TRBJ1-2, with D possibly matching TRBD1 (6 bases). This CDR3 has 13 residues. The V and J ends lost 3 bases and 8 bases respectively, with 13 bases between them. This CDR3 is CASSFRGEEGYTF. CDR3 in DNA: TGTGCCAGCAGTTTCAGGGGAGAAGAAGGCTACACCTTC.

The J gene is TRBJ2-7, the V gene TRBV5-1; D might be TRBD1 (5 bases). Germline values: CDR1 SGHRS, CDR2 YFSETQ. Trimming took off 4 bases at V and 5 bases at J, with 16 bases between the two ends. The CDR3 has 14 residues. Written as DNA, the CDR3 is TGCGCCAGCAGCCCGAATACTCAGGGTAACGAGCAGTACTTC. This gives the protein CASSPNTQGNEQYF.

This clone was counted a few times. Other DNA sequences in this specimen translate into the identical CDR3. The chain recombines TRBV20-1 with TRBJ2-7; perhaps TRBD1 as D (6 bases). Germline V gene lookup returns CDR1 DFQATT and CDR2 SNEGSKA (reference sequence). The CDR3 totals 11 residues. The V and J ends lost 8 bases and 4 bases respectively, with 12 bases between them. The CDR3 sequence: CSIKRGYEQYF. The CDR3 DNA is TGCAGTATTAAGAGGGGGTACGAGCAGTACTTC.

Details on this clone: Sequence at one end of the junction differs from germline and may be a read error. This chain connects TRBV18 to TRBJ2-3; 7 bases map to TRBD1. Germline V lookup: CDR1 KGHSH, CDR2 LQKENI. This CDR3 is built from 13 residues. The CDR3 loop is CASSPGTVPSSNF. In DNA, the CDR3 is TGTGCCAGCTCGCCAGGGACAGTCCCGTCGTCAAATTTT.

The V and J genes are TRBV21-1 and TRBJ1-4. TRBV21-1 is described as a pseudogene. The CDR3 spans 15 residues. The CDR3 region has the DNA TGTGCCAGCAGCAAAGCGGACTTATGGGATGAAAAACTGTTTTTT. Its translation: CASSKADLWDEKLFF.

V is TRBV29-1 and J is TRBJ1-4; 7 nucleotides agree with TRBD1. V lost 7 bases to trimming and J lost 5 bases; unmatched junction nucleotides: 7. The germline CDR1 and CDR2 sequences are SQVTM and ANQGSEA. This CDR3 comprises 13 residues. The CDR3, as DNA: TGCAGCGGAGGGCCAGGGGGGAATGAAAAACTGTTTTTT. Its translation: CSGGPGGNEKLFF. Using reference TRBV29-1 and TRBJ1-4 for the parts outside the CDR3, the full variable domain is SAVISQKPSRDICQRGTSLTIQCQVDSQVTMMFWYRQQPGQSLTLIATANQGSEATYESGFVIDKFPISRPNLTFSTLTVSNMSPEDSSIYLCSGGPGGNEKLFFGSGTQLSVL.

The chain has TRBV27 and TRBJ1-1; the D gene is possibly TRBD1 (6 bases). V lost 6 bases, J lost 0 bases, and 14 bases lay in between. The CDR3 runs to 15 residues. Germline-derived CDR1 and CDR2 are MNHEY and SMNVEV (reference sequence). The CDR3 coding sequence is TGTGCCAGCAGCCTGAGGACAGCTATGAACACTGAAGCTTTCTTT. Amino acids: CASSLRTAMNTEAFF.

The chain is built from TRBV19 and TRBJ2-3, with 11 bases aligning to TRBD1. The CDR3 is made up of 17 amino acids. J lost 4 bases, V lost 6 bases, and 12 bases had no gene match. Per the germline V gene, CDR1 is LNHDA and CDR2 is SQIVND (reference sequence). The CDR3 here is CASRKHPGQGASDTQYF. As DNA, the CDR3 is TGTGCCAGTAGAAAGCATCCCGGACAGGGGGCATCAGATACGCAGTATTTT.

The V and J genes are TRBV9 and TRBJ2-1; D is unclear. This CDR3 contains 17 residues. The V end lost 3 bases, the J end lost 2 bases, and 18 bases lay between the germline ends. Germline CDR1 is SGDLS and CDR2 is YYNGEE. The CDR3 loop reads CASSANSGGAAYNEQFF. The CDR3 region has the DNA TGTGCCAGCAGCGCAAACTCTGGTGGAGCTGCCTACAATGAGCAGTTCTTC.

V usage is TRBV15 and J usage is TRBJ2-1; 7 positions agree with TRBD2. The trim removed 0 bases at V and 9 bases at J, leaving 5 bases unmatched. The germline gives CDR1 LNHNV, CDR2 YYDKDF (reference sequence). The CDR3 is 14 residues long. CDR3 nucleotides: TGTGCCACCAGCAGAGACTTGACTAGCTTTGAGCAGTTCTTC. Amino acid sequence: CATSRDLTSFEQFF. The variable domain in full, with the rest retrieved from reference TRBV15 and TRBJ2-1, is DAMVIQNPRYQVTQFGKPVTLSCSQTLNHNVMYWYQQKSSQAPKLLFHYYDKDFNNEADTPDNFQSRRPNTSFCFLDIRSPGLGDTAMYLCATSRDLTSFEQFFGPGTRLTVL.

This chain's CDR3 is CASIGQAGYGYTF. CDR3 DNA sequence: TGTGCCAGCATCGGACAGGCTGGTTATGGCTACACCTTC. The rearrangement joins TRBV2 to TRBJ1-2; 7 bases align to TRBD1. The CDR3 extends over 13 amino acids. Germline values: CDR1 SNHLY, CDR2 FYNNEI. V shed 7 bases and J 5 bases; nucleotides not matched to a gene: 7. The variable domain in full, completed from reference TRBV2 and TRBJ1-2, reads EPEVTQTPSHQVTQMGQEVILRCVPISNHLYFYWYRQILGQKVEFLVSFYNNEISEKSEIFDDQFSVERPDGSNFTLKIRSTKLEDSAMYFCASIGQAGYGYTFGSGTRLTVV.

The chain joins TRBV19 to TRBJ1-2, with TRBD1 identical over 9 bases. The CDR3 loop spans 16 amino acids. Losses at the gene ends were 6 bases for V and 0 bases for J; bases not matched to a gene: 8. Germline V gene lookup returns CDR1 LNHDA and CDR2 SQIVND (reference sequence). DNA for the CDR3: TGTGCCAGTAGGACCAACAGGGGGCTGTCTAACTATGGCTACACCTTC. This translates into CASRTNRGLSNYGYTF.

The chain has TRBV20-1 and TRBJ2-2, with D perhaps TRBD2 (6 bases). The germline gives CDR1 DFQATT, CDR2 SNEGSKA (reference sequence). Trimming pared 3 bases from V and 7 bases from J, leaving 9 bases between. This CDR3 comprises 12 residues. CDR3 sequence reads: CSASGGLGELFF. The CDR3 DNA reads as TGCAGTGCTAGTGGAGGGCTCGGGGAGCTGTTTTTT.

This chain links TRBV10-3 with TRBJ2-5; no definite D call. This CDR3 comprises 13 residues. V lost 6 bases and J 3 bases, leaving 11 bases between the germline ends. Germline V gene sequence: CDR1 ENHRY, CDR2 SYGVKD. As DNA, the CDR3 is TGTGCCATCAGCCTCGGCGGAAAAGAGACCCAGTACTTC. Protein product: CAISLGGKETQYF.

The chain employs TRBV29-1 and TRBJ2-3; TRBD1 agrees at 10 bases. Germline loops: CDR1 SQVTM, CDR2 ANQGSEA. The CDR3 consists of 15 residues. V was clipped by 1 base and J by 5 bases; unmatched bases: 6. CDR3 nucleotide sequence: TGCAGCGTTGAAGGACAGGGGGCTTTTGGAGATACGCAGTATTTT. Amino acid sequence: CSVEGQGAFGDTQYF.

This chain joins TRBV7-6 and TRBJ2-3; unclear D gene. In germline, CDR1 is SGHVS, CDR2 FNYEAQ. This CDR3 region has 11 residues. V gave up 2 bases and J gave up 6 bases, with 3 bases separating them. In nucleotides, the CDR3 is TGTGCCAGCAGCTTATCGGATACGCAGTATTTT. It codes for CASSLSDTQYF.

The chain uses TRBV4-1 and TRBJ2-7; D gene uncertain. Germline-derived CDR1 and CDR2 are MGHRA and YSYEKL. Between the trimmed V and J ends, which lost 3 bases and 3 bases, there was a span of 6 bases. CDR3 size: 12 residues. DNA of the CDR3: TGCGCCAGCAGCCAGAACTACTACGAGCAGTACTTC. It codes for CASSQNYYEQYF.

The chain couples TRBV3-1 (or the pseudogene TRBV3-2) to TRBJ2-7, with 7 bases aligning to TRBD1. Per the germline V gene, CDR1 is LGHDT and CDR2 is YNNKEL (reference sequence). The CDR3 runs 14 residues. Trimming cost V 4 bases and J 2 bases; bases outside gene matches: 5. The CDR3 DNA reads TGTGCCAGCAGCCCCCGGGACAGAACCTACGAGCAGTACTTC. It is translated as CASSPRDRTYEQYF.

The V gene is TRBV28, the J gene TRBJ1-5; maybe TRBD1 (6 bases). The CDR3 totals 16 residues. V was trimmed by 3 bases and J by 3 bases, leaving 15 bases between them. Germline loops: CDR1 MDHEN, CDR2 SYDVKM. In DNA, the CDR3 is TGTGCCAGCAGTTTCCTCGCCAGGGGTAACAATCAGCCCCAGCATTTT. Protein: CASSFLARGNNQPQHF. Together with reference TRBV28 and TRBJ1-5, the CDR3 gives the full variable domain: DVKVTQSSRYLVKRTGEKVFLECVQDMDHENMFWYRQDPGLGLRLIYFSYDVKMKEKGDIPEGYSVSREKKERFSLILESASTNQTSMYLCASSFLARGNNQPQHFGDGTRLSIL.

The chain combines TRBV6-6 with TRBJ2-2, with TRBD1 matching 9 bases. This CDR3 is 16 amino acids long. With V trimmed by 5 bases and J by 6 bases, 10 bases remained unmatched. Germline assignment: CDR1 MNHNY and CDR2 SVGAGI (reference sequence). CDR3 residues: CASSPGIQGAPGELFF. CDR3 DNA: TGTGCCAGCAGTCCGGGAATACAGGGGGCGCCCGGGGAGCTGTTTTTT.

V gene TRBV2 combines with J gene TRBJ1-4; 7 bases map to TRBD1. Germline V gives CDR1 SNHLY, CDR2 FYNNEI. This CDR3 has 14 residues. The trim removed 5 bases at V and 7 bases at J, leaving 7 bases unmatched. This CDR3 is CASSSRQGSEKLFF. CDR3 nucleotides: TGTGCCAGCAGTTCCAGACAGGGAAGTGAAAAACTGTTTTTT.

CDR3 coding DNA: TGCGCCAGCAGCTCGACAACAGGGGTAGCTGAAGCTTTCTTT. Protein product: CASSSTTGVAEAFF. The chain joins TRBV5-1 to TRBJ1-1, with 7 bases that match TRBD1. The V and J ends lost 3 bases and 6 bases, in that order; junction bases with no gene match: 8. Germline assignment: CDR1 SGHRS and CDR2 YFSETQ. CDR3 length: 14 residues.

This clone was detected only once. The rearrangement uses TRBV2 and TRBJ2-2; TRBD1 aligns across 9 bases. Germline values: CDR1 SNHLY, CDR2 FYNNEI. Trimming cost V 6 bases and J 1 base; bases outside gene matches: 0. This CDR3 has 14 amino acids. CDR3 coding DNA: TGTGCCAGCAGGGGACAGGGGAACACCGGGGAGCTGTTTTTT. It specifies CASRGQGNTGELFF.

This clone was seen just once. This rearrangement joins TRBV13 to TRBJ1-2, with 7 bases matching TRBD1. The V gene end was trimmed by 3 bases and the J gene end by 5 bases; junction bases not matched to a gene: 9. Germline V lookup: CDR1 PRHDT, CDR2 FYEKMQ (reference sequence). The CDR3 contains 15 residues. CDR3: CASSFNRGRGYGYTF. CDR3 DNA: TGTGCCAGCAGCTTTAACAGGGGTCGGGGGTATGGCTACACCTTC.

V is TRBV11-2 and J is TRBJ2-3, with a weak D call TRBD1 (5 bases). V was trimmed by 3 bases and J by 4 bases, leaving 14 bases between them. Looked up from germline, CDR1 is SGHAT and CDR2 is FQNNGV. The length of the CDR3 is 15 residues. Written as DNA, the CDR3 is TGTGCCAGCAGCTTTGCCATCCCAGGGTCAGATACGCAGTATTTT. This codes for CASSFAIPGSDTQYF.

This chain links TRBV7-8 with TRBJ2-5; the D gene is possibly TRBD2 (7 bases). This CDR3 is built from 16 residues. Per the germline V gene, CDR1 is SGHVS and CDR2 is FQNEAQ. V was cut by 4 bases and J by 5 bases, with 20 bases left in between. As DNA, the CDR3 is TGTGCCAGCAGCTCCCGAGGGGGGGAATACGGGGAGACCCAGTACTTC. Protein sequence: CASSSRGGEYGETQYF.